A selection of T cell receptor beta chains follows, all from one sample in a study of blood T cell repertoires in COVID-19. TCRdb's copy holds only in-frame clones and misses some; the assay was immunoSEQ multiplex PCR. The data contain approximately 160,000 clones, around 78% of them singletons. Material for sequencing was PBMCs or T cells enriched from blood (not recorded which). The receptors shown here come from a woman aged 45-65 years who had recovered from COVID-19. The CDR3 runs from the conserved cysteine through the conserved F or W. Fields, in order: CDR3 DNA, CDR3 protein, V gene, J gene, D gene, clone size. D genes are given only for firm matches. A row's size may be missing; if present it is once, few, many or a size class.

DNA: TGTGCCAGCAGCTTAGTTTTGGAGGGCCCCAATGAGCAGTTCTTC
CDR3: CASSLVLEGPNEQFF
V: TRBV7-9
J: TRBJ2-1
D: NA
size: NA

DNA: TGTGCCAGCAGTCCGGGAGCGGGGGGCTACCTTGGAGCCGATACGCAGTATTTT
CDR3: CASSPGAGGYLGADTQYF
V: TRBV28
J: TRBJ2-3
D: TRBD2
size: NA

DNA: TGTGCCAGCAGCACCCGACAGGGGGCTGTTTCTAATGAAAAACTGTTTTTT
CDR3: CASSTRQGAVSNEKLFF
V: TRBV7-8
J: TRBJ1-4
D: TRBD1
size: NA

DNA: TGTGCCATCAGGAAATCGACAGGACCGGCGGGCACTGAAGCTTTCTTT
CDR3: CAIRKSTGPAGTEAFF
V: TRBV10-3
J: TRBJ1-1
D: NA
size: once

DNA: TGTGCCAGCAGTGGGGGACAGGGGGTCACCATATATTTT
CDR3: CASSGGQGVTIYF
V: TRBV2
J: TRBJ1-3
D: TRBD1
size: NA

DNA: TGTGCCAGCACCCTAGGATTGAACACCGGGGAGCTGTTTTTT
CDR3: CASTLGLNTGELFF
V: TRBV25-1
J: TRBJ2-2
D: NA
size: NA

DNA: TGTGCCAGCAGTTACATCGCGGCGGGAAACACCATATATTTT
CDR3: CASSYIAAGNTIYF
V: TRBV6-5
J: TRBJ1-3
D: NA
size: NA

DNA: TGTGCCAGCAGCTTACAGAACTCTGGAAACACCATATATTTT
CDR3: CASSLQNSGNTIYF
V: TRBV11-2
J: TRBJ1-3
D: NA
size: few

DNA: TGTGCCAGCAGTTTATGGGGCCTTACACCACGAAATGAGCAGTTCTTC
CDR3: CASSLWGLTPRNEQFF
V: TRBV27
J: TRBJ2-1
D: NA
size: NA

DNA: TGTGCCAGCAGCGCGACATCCCTAGCGGGAATACGGCATACGCAGTATTTT
CDR3: CASSATSLAGIRHTQYF
V: TRBV7-2
J: TRBJ2-3
D: TRBD2
size: NA

DNA: TGTGCCAGCAGCGTAGGAGGGACTAGTAAAGAGACCCAGTACTTC
CDR3: CASSVGGTSKETQYF
V: TRBV9
J: TRBJ2-5
D: TRBD2
size: NA

DNA: TGTGCCAGCAAAGAATGGGGGCGGGAGCAGTTCTTC
CDR3: CASKEWGREQFF
V: TRBV14
J: TRBJ2-1
D: NA
size: NA

DNA: TGTGCCATCAGTGAGTCTCCGACTAGCGGGAGTGGGTCCGATGAGCAGTTCTTC
CDR3: CAISESPTSGSGSDEQFF
V: TRBV10-3
J: TRBJ2-1
D: TRBD2
size: NA

DNA: TGTGCCTGGAGAAGGGGTGGGTGGGACACTGAAGCTTTCTTT
CDR3: CAWRRGGWDTEAFF
V: TRBV30
J: TRBJ1-1
D: NA
size: many

DNA: TGTGCCAGCAGCCAAGATCTTCGGCGGGCGGGAGAAAAACTGTTTTTT
CDR3: CASSQDLRRAGEKLFF
V: TRBV14
J: TRBJ1-4
D: NA
size: NA

DNA: TGTGCCAGCAGCGGCCGACTAGCGGGGGGGCCGGGCACAGATACGCAGTATTTT
CDR3: CASSGRLAGGPGTDTQYF
V: TRBV9
J: TRBJ2-3
D: TRBD2
size: NA

DNA: TGTGCCAGCAGCTCTCAGGGGGCTGGGTCACCCCTCCACTTT
CDR3: CASSSQGAGSPLHF
V: TRBV7-8
J: TRBJ1-6
D: TRBD1
size: NA

DNA: TGTGCCAGCAGCTTAGACTCAGGACTTAATTCACCCCTCCACTTT
CDR3: CASSLDSGLNSPLHF
V: TRBV11-2
J: TRBJ1-6
D: NA
size: NA

DNA: TGTGCCACCAGCAGCCCCAATGCCGGGGAGCTGTTTTTT
CDR3: CATSSPNAGELFF
V: TRBV15
J: TRBJ2-2
D: NA
size: NA

DNA: TGTGCCAGTATTTTACAGGGGGGGGCTGAAGCTTTCTTT
CDR3: CASILQGGAEAFF
V: TRBV19
J: TRBJ1-1
D: TRBD1
size: NA

DNA: TGTGCCAGCAGCTTTAGCGGGAGCTCGGTTGAGCAGTTCTTC
CDR3: CASSFSGSSVEQFF
V: TRBV13
J: TRBJ2-1
D: TRBD2
size: NA

DNA: TGCGCCAGCAGTGATAGTAGCGGTACTAGCACAGATACGCAGTATTTT
CDR3: CASSDSSGTSTDTQYF
V: TRBV10-1
J: TRBJ2-3
D: NA
size: NA

DNA: TGTGCCAGCAGCTACTCGGGCGGGACAGGGTGGACTGAAGCTTTCTTT
CDR3: CASSYSGGTGWTEAFF
V: TRBV7-2
J: TRBJ1-1
D: TRBD1
size: NA

DNA: TGTGCCAGTAGTATTAGAGGTCTGGCCCTTAATGAAAAACTGTTTTTT
CDR3: CASSIRGLALNEKLFF
V: TRBV19
J: TRBJ1-4
D: NA
size: NA

DNA: TGTGCCAGCGGGGAATCGGGGAATGAAAAACTGTTTTTT
CDR3: CASGESGNEKLFF
V: TRBV5-4
J: TRBJ1-4
D: NA
size: few

DNA: TGTGCCAGCAGCCTAAGGGTCGGGGACACTGAAGCTTTCTTT
CDR3: CASSLRVGDTEAFF
V: TRBV3-1/TRBV3-2
J: TRBJ1-1
D: NA
size: NA

DNA: TGTGCCAGCAGCCAAGATCAGACAGTCCCTAAAGCTTTCTTT
CDR3: CASSQDQTVPKAFF
V: TRBV3-1/TRBV3-2
J: TRBJ1-1
D: NA
size: NA